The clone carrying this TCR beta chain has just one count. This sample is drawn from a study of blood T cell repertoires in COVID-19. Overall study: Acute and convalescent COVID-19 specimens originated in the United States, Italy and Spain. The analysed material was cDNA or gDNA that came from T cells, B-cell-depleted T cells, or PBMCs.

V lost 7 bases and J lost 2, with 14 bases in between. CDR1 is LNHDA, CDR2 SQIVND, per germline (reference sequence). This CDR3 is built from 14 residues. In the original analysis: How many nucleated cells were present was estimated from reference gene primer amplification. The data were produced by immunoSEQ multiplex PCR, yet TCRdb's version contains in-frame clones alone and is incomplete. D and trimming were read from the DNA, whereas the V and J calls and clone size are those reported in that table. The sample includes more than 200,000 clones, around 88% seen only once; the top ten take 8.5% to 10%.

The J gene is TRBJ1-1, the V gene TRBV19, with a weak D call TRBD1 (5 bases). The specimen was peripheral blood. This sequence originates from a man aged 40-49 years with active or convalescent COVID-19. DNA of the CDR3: TGTGCCAGTATTCCAGACAGCTCAAACACTGAAGCTTTCTTT. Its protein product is CASIPDSSNTEAFF.